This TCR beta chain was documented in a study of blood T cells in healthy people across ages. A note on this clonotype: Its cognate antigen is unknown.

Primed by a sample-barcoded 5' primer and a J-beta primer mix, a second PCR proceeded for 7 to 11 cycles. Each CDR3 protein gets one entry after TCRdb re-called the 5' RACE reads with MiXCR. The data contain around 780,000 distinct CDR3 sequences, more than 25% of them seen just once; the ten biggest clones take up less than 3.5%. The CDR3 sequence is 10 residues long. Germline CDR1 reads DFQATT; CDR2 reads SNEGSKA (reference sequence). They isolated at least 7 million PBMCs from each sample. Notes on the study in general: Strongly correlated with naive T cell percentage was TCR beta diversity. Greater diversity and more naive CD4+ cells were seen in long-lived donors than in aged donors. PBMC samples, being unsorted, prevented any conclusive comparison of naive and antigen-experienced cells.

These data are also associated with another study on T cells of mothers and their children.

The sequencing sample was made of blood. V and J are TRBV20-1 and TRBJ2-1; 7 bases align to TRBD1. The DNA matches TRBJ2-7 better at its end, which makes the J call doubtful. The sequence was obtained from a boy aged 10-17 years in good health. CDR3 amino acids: CSAGGTEQYF. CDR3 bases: TGCAGTGCAGGGGGCACGGAGCAGTACTTC.